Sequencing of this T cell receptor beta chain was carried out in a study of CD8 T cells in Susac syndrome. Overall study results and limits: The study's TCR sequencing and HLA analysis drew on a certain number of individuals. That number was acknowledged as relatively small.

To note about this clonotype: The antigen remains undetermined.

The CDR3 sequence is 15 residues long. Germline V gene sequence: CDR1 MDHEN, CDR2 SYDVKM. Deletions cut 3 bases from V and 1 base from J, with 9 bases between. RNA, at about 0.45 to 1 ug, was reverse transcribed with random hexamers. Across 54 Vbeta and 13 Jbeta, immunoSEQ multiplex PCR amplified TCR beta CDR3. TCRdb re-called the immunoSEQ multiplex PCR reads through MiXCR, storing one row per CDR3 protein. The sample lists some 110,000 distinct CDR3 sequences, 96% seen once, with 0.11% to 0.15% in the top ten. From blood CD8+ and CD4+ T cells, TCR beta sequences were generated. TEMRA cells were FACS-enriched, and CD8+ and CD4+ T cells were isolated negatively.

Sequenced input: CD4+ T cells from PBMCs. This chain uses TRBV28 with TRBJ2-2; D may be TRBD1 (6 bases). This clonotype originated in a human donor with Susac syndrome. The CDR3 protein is CASSFRDKNTGELFF. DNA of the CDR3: TGTGCCAGCAGTTTCCGGGACAAGAACACCGGGGAGCTGTTTTTT.